This TCR beta chain emerged from a study of blood T cell repertoires in COVID-19. Repertoires were generated with immunoSEQ multiplex PCR, while TCRdb's copy carries only in-frame clones and drops some. The sample lists around 140,000 clones; around 82% were seen once. Per germline, CDR1 MNHEY and CDR2 SVGAGI. Trimming cost V 6 bases and J 0 bases, with 12 bases left between them. The CDR3 runs 15 residues. What was sequenced was PBMCs or T cells enriched from blood (not recorded which). The V call is TRBV6-5, the J call TRBJ1-3; tentatively, D is TRBD1 (6 bases). The clonotype was recovered from a woman between 50 and 59 years old who had recovered from COVID-19. CDR3 in DNA: TGTGCCAGCAGCACTGACAGGCACTCTGGAAACACCATATATTTT. As protein: CASSTDRHSGNTIYF.